Presented here are 19 T cell receptor beta chains from one specimen sequenced in a study of beta chain features in type 1 diabetes. Findings of the study overall: TCRB CDR3s were moderately but significantly shorter in Type 1 diabetes patients in all four CD4+ subsets.

Reverse transcribing all isolated RNA meant expressed TCRB transcripts were sequenced. Generated by immunoSEQ multiplex PCR, the TCRdb table keeps only in-frame clones and is missing some. The sample lists 350,000 to 400,000 clones; roughly 12% were seen once. No antigens are known for them. The material sequenced was naive CD4+ T cells from blood. Receptors originate from a woman between 18 and 29 years old with type 1 diabetes.

This clone was recorded a few times. The chain couples TRBV18 to TRBJ1-1; tentatively, D is TRBD1 (6 bases). The ends were cut back, 4 bases at V and 1 base at J, with 10 bases in the middle. This CDR3 has 14 amino acids. In germline, CDR1 is KGHSH, CDR2 LQKENI. The CDR3 bases are TGTGCCAGCTCACAAAGACAGGAGAACACTGAAGCTTTCTTT. Translating it yields CASSQRQENTEAFF.

This clone was found a few times. The chain carries TRBV11-2 and TRBJ1-1; 7 bases align to TRBD1. V lost 4 bases, J lost 2 bases, and 7 bases stayed unmatched. The CDR3 is made up of 15 amino acids. Germline CDR1 is SGHAT and CDR2 is FQNNGV. In DNA form, the CDR3 reads TGTGCCAGCAGCTCGTACAGGGGAGGTAACACTGAAGCTTTCTTT. As protein: CASSSYRGGNTEAFF.

This clone was seen only a few times. V is TRBV10-3 and J is TRBJ2-3, with a tentative D call TRBD2 (5 bases). This CDR3 has 15 residues. V lost 2 bases and J 4 bases, leaving 13 bases between the germline ends. The germline V gene encodes CDR1 ENHRY and CDR2 SYGVKD. The DNA for the CDR3 is TGTGCCATCAGTGAGCCGCGACGGACTGCAGATACGCAGTATTTT. It translates to CAISEPRRTADTQYF.

This clone was seen a handful of times. The chain has TRBV29-1 and TRBJ1-1; D may be TRBD1 (5 bases). The germline V gene has CDR1 SQVTM and CDR2 ANQGSEA. The CDR3 covers 11 residues. Trimming cost V 7 bases and J 6 bases, with 12 bases left between them. The CDR3 sequence: CSAGGDPEAFF. The DNA for the CDR3 is TGCAGCGCTGGGGGGGATCCTGAAGCTTTCTTT.

The V and J genes are TRBV29-1 and TRBJ1-2, with D possibly being TRBD1 (6 bases). The CDR3 is 12 amino acids. Trimming left V 4 bases short and J 3 bases short, with 9 bases between. Per the germline V gene, CDR1 is SQVTM and CDR2 is ANQGSEA. CDR3 nucleotides: TGCAGCGTTGGACAGGCTGACTATGGCTACACCTTC. Encoded protein: CSVGQADYGYTF.

The CDR3 region has the DNA TGCGCCAGCAGCCCGACAGCTTCGATCTCTGGAAACACCATATATTTT. It translates to CASSPTASISGNTIYF. This rearrangement joins TRBV5-1 to TRBJ1-3; maybe TRBD1 (5 bases). The length of the CDR3 is 16 residues. V lost 4 bases to trimming and J lost 0 bases, with 14 bases between them. The germline gives CDR1 SGHRS, CDR2 YFSETQ.

This clone was counted a few times. This rearrangement joins TRBV15 to TRBJ2-7, with 9 nucleotides matching TRBD2. Germline trimming cut 0 bases from V and 7 bases from J; bases unmatched to any gene: 10. The CDR3 is 16 residues long. Germline V gives CDR1 LNHNV, CDR2 YYDKDF (reference sequence). The CDR3 is CATSRERGGRAEEQYF. The CDR3 nucleotides are TGTGCCACCAGCAGAGAGCGGGGCGGGAGGGCGGAGGAGCAGTACTTC.

The V and J genes are TRBV28 and TRBJ2-2; D unresolved. The CDR3 runs to 14 residues. Between the trimmed V and J ends, which lost 5 bases and 0 bases, there was a span of 7 bases. Looked up from germline, CDR1 is MDHEN and CDR2 is SYDVKM. CDR3 DNA sequence: TGTGCCAGCAGTCTACGTCCGAACACCGGGGAGCTGTTTTTT. Translating it yields CASSLRPNTGELFF.

The chain employs TRBV4-3 and TRBJ2-3; 9 bases agree with TRBD1. J lost 4 bases, V lost 2 bases, and 7 bases had no gene match. The germline V gene has CDR1 LGHNA and CDR2 YSLEER. CDR3 length: 16 amino acids. In DNA form, the CDR3 reads TGCGCCAGCAGCCAAACGGGGACAGGGCCGGCAGATACGCAGTATTTT. Its protein product is CASSQTGTGPADTQYF.

This clone turned up a few times. V gene TRBV29-1 combines with J gene TRBJ2-3, with 9 bases that match TRBD2. The V segment lost 7 bases and the J segment 0 bases; nucleotides outside the gene matches: 5. The CDR3 sequence is 14 residues long. The germline gives CDR1 SQVTM, CDR2 ANQGSEA. The CDR3 region is CSARTSASTDTQYF. CDR3 nucleotides: TGCAGCGCACGGACTAGCGCAAGCACAGATACGCAGTATTTT.

This clone appeared a few times. The rearrangement links TRBV5-6 to TRBJ1-2, with a tentative D call TRBD1 (6 bases). V was trimmed by 3 bases and J by 4 bases, leaving 10 bases between them. Germline V lookup: CDR1 SGHDT, CDR2 YYEEEE. There are 13 residues in the CDR3. The CDR3, as DNA: TGTGCCAGCAGCTCGGACAGACGCTATGGCTACACCTTC. This gives the protein CASSSDRRYGYTF.

The rearrangement joins TRBV29-1 to TRBJ2-7; 8 nucleotides match TRBD2. The trim removed 3 bases at V and 1 base at J, leaving 2 bases unmatched. This CDR3 is built from 13 residues. CDR1 and CDR2 from the germline V gene are SQVTM and ANQGSEA. CDR3 protein: CSVDQRGSYEQYF. The CDR3 DNA sequence: TGCAGCGTTGACCAGCGGGGGTCCTACGAGCAGTACTTC.

The rearrangement uses TRBV12-5 and TRBJ2-7; no reliable D call. V lost 8 bases and J lost 6, with 20 bases in between. CDR3 size: 14 residues. Germline-derived CDR1 and CDR2 are LGHNT and FRNRAP. The CDR3 DNA follows: TGTGCTAGTCAACTCGGCCTTGAGGTCGGCGAGCAGTACTTC. Amino acids: CASQLGLEVGEQYF.

This clone came up a few times. This chain uses TRBV7-9 with TRBJ2-7; TRBD2 is a possible D gene (6 bases). V shed 5 bases and J shed 0 bases, with 14 bases lying between them. The germline gives CDR1 SEHNR, CDR2 FQNEAQ (reference sequence). The CDR3 is 15 amino acids. CDR3 in amino acids: CASSRLGTGSYEQYF. CDR3 DNA sequence: TGTGCCAGCAGCCGATTGGGGACTGGCTCCTACGAGCAGTACTTC.

In its sample, this clone was seen a few times. The CDR3 DNA follows: TGCGCCAGCAGCCAACTAGCGGGAGGTATCCAAGAGACCCAGTACTTC. As protein: CASSQLAGGIQETQYF. This rearrangement joins TRBV4-1 to TRBJ2-5, with TRBD2 matching 11 bases. The germline gives CDR1 MGHRA, CDR2 YSYEKL. This CDR3 has 16 amino acids. V lost 2 bases and J lost 1; bases outside the gene matches: 3.

This clone appeared a few times. The V call is TRBV7-6, the J call TRBJ1-1; D gene unclear. The CDR3 runs to 14 residues. Germline lookup yields CDR1 SGHVS and CDR2 FNYEAQ. The V end was cut by 3 bases, the J end by 4 bases, with 12 bases between. As DNA, the CDR3 is TGTGCCAGCAGCTTTGTTGCGGATCTCACTGAAGCTTTCTTT. This encodes CASSFVADLTEAFF.

The chain combines TRBV7-9 with TRBJ2-7, with D possibly matching TRBD1 (6 bases). CDR3 length equals 14 residues. Germline V CDR1 and CDR2: SEHNR, FQNEAQ (reference sequence). V was trimmed by 6 bases and J by 2 bases, leaving 14 bases between them. In DNA form, the CDR3 reads TGTGCCAGCAGTCGAGGGGGTGAGACCTACGAGCAGTACTTC. Its protein product is CASSRGGETYEQYF.

The chain carries TRBV6-5 and TRBJ2-7; 7 bases are shared with TRBD1. The V gene end was trimmed by 7 bases and the J gene end by 4 bases; junction bases not matched to a gene: 7. The CDR3 consists of 13 residues. Looked up from germline, CDR1 is MNHEY and CDR2 is SVGAGI. The CDR3 sequence is CASIRDSLYEQYF. In DNA form, the CDR3 reads TGTGCCAGCATTAGGGACAGCCTTTACGAGCAGTACTTC.

The chain links TRBV28 to TRBJ2-2, with TRBD1 matching over 7 bases. Germline trimming cut 2 bases from V and 1 base from J; bases unmatched to any gene: 1. This CDR3 spans 15 amino acids. Germline lookup yields CDR1 MDHEN and CDR2 SYDVKM. In DNA form, the CDR3 reads TGTGCCAGCAGTTTAGGGACAGTGAACACCGGGGAGCTGTTTTTT. It encodes CASSLGTVNTGELFF.